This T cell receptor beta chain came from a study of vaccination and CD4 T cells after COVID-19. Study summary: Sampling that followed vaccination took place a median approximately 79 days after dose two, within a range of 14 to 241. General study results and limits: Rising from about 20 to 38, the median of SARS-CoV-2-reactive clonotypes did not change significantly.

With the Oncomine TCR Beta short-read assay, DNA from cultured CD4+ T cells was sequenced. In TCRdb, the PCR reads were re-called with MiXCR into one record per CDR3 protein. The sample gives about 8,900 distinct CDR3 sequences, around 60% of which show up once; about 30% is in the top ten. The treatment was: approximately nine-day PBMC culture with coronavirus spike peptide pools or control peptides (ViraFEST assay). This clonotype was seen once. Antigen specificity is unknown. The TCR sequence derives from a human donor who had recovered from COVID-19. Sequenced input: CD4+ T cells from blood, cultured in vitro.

The CDR3: CASSLGTSSYNEQFF. As DNA, the CDR3 is TGTGCCAGCAGCTTGGGGACTAGCTCCTACAATGAGCAGTTCTTC. This sequence joins TRBV7-2 and TRBJ2-1; 8 bases fit TRBD2. V gave up 3 bases and J gave up 0 bases; unmatched junction bases: 1. The CDR3 covers 15 residues. Per the germline V gene, CDR1 is SGHTA and CDR2 is FQGNSA.